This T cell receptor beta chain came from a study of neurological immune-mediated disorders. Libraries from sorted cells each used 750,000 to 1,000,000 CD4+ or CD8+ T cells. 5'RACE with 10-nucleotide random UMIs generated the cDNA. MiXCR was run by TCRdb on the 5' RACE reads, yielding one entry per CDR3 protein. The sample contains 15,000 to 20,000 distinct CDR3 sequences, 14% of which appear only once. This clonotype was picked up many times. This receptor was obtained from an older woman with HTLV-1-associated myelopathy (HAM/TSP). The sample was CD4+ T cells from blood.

DNA for the CDR3: TGCAGTGCTGGGGGGGTTGACAGGTTCTACGAGCAGTACTTC. It specifies CSAGGVDRFYEQYF. This chain uses TRBV20-1 with TRBJ2-7, with a weak D call TRBD2 (7 bases). This CDR3 is built from 14 residues. Per germline, CDR1 DFQATT and CDR2 SNEGSKA (reference sequence). Trimming pared 5 bases from V and 3 bases from J, leaving 17 bases between.